The entry below gives a single TCR beta chain sequence along with its context. The data stem from a study of OX40 agonist ivuxolimab in advanced cancers. In the study overall: Three patients, one with hepatocellular carcinoma and two with cutaneous melanoma, responded partially.

Sequenced by immunoSEQ multiplex PCR; TCRdb stores in-frame clones only, minus some. The data contain about 94,000 clones, roughly 95% of them singletons. Per the germline V gene, CDR1 is LNHDA and CDR2 is SQIVND (reference sequence). Trimming took 3 bases from V and 0 from J, leaving 10 bases between them. There are 15 residues in the CDR3. Sample: CD4+ or CD8+ T cells sorted from blood, taken in a trial of the OX40 agonist ivuxolimab. The clonotype originates from an adult with an advanced solid tumor such as melanoma, head and neck, liver or kidney cancer. The chain couples TRBV19 to TRBJ2-3; a weak D match, TRBD1 (5 bases). The CDR3 DNA follows: TGTGCCAGTAGTATGACCAGGGTCAGCACAGATACGCAGTATTTT. It specifies CASSMTRVSTDTQYF.